Below, 24 T cell receptor beta chains from the same sample are listed, as sequenced in a study of Ad26.COV2.S vaccination and SARS-CoV-2 variants. Assay used: immunoSEQ multiplex PCR; TCRdb lists only in-frame clones, some missing. The sample comprises about 420,000 clones, around nine tenths of which are singletons, and 3.5% to 4% rests with the top ten. Regarding treatment: over 15 received Ad26.COV2.S at low or high dose, single or two shots; about 5 received placebo; per-sample allocation not given. Vaccine and placebo recipients were sampled on day 63 after the first injection. The sequenced sample was peripheral blood, obtained in a trial of Ad26.COV2.S vaccine versus placebo. Receptor source: a person aged 18-65 years who received the Ad26.COV2.S COVID-19 vaccine or a placebo.

The chain joins TRBV9 to TRBJ1-6; possible D gene TRBD1, 6 bases. Deletions cut 0 bases from V and 5 bases from J, with 6 bases between. The CDR3 is made up of 14 amino acids. CDR1 and CDR2 from the germline V gene are SGDLS and YYNGEE. The CDR3 spells CASSVGQDNSPLHF. CDR3 sequence (DNA): TGTGCCAGCAGCGTAGGACAGGATAATTCACCCCTCCACTTT.

The chain links TRBV7-9 to TRBJ2-7; 10 nucleotides line up with TRBD1. Germline lookup yields CDR1 SEHNR and CDR2 FQNEAQ (reference sequence). The ends lost 5 bases at V and 3 bases at J; junction bases unmatched: 7. The CDR3 length is 15 residues. In nucleotides, the CDR3 is TGTGCCAGCAGCCTCGGGACAGGGGTCCGCTACGAGCAGTACTTC. As protein: CASSLGTGVRYEQYF.

This chain connects TRBV7-2 to TRBJ2-3, with 8 bases that match TRBD2. The ends lost 1 base at V and 1 base at J; junction bases unmatched: 7. This CDR3 spans 17 amino acids. Germline values: CDR1 SGHTA, CDR2 FQGNSA. The CDR3 protein is CASSLVVGGAGTDTQYF. In DNA form, the CDR3 reads TGTGCCAGCAGCTTAGTGGTCGGGGGGGCAGGCACAGATACGCAGTATTTT.

This clone was observed a handful of times. V gene TRBV21-1 combines with J gene TRBJ2-5. TRBV21-1 is termed a pseudogene. CDR3 length: 17 amino acids. CDR3 nucleotide sequence: TGTGCCAGCAGCGAAAAAGGTCCGGGACGGTGCCAAGAGACCCAGTACTTC. Its translation is CASSEKGPGRCQETQYF.

The J gene is TRBJ2-7, the V gene TRBV5-1; no definite D call. CDR3 length: 13 residues. The germline V and J ends were trimmed by 1 base and 3 bases, with 8 bases remaining between them. Per the germline V gene, CDR1 is SGHRS and CDR2 is YFSETQ. The DNA of the CDR3 is TGCGCCAGCAGCTTGAACCCTTTCTACGAGCAGTACTTC. Translated: CASSLNPFYEQYF.

The chain recombines TRBV28 with TRBJ1-2; no clear D gene. Trimming removed 5 bases at V and 8 bases at J, with 18 bases between. This CDR3 region has 14 residues. CDR1 MDHEN and CDR2 SYDVKM come from the germline V gene. The CDR3 protein is CASSPVGRAYGYTF. Here the CDR3 DNA reads TGTGCCAGCAGTCCAGTTGGCCGGGCATACGGCTACACCTTC.

This clone came up once. The rearrangement joins TRBV7-9 to TRBJ1-5; D not resolved. The germline V gene has CDR1 SEHNR and CDR2 FQNEAQ (reference sequence). Trimming cost V 8 bases and J 3 bases, with 11 bases left between them. CDR3 length: 13 residues. For the CDR3, the DNA is TGTGCCAGCCGAGCGGACCACAATCAGCCCCAGCATTTT. Its protein product is CASRADHNQPQHF.

The chain has TRBV3-1 (or the pseudogene TRBV3-2) and TRBJ2-7, with D tentatively TRBD1 or TRBD2 (6 bases each). This CDR3 has 20 amino acids. Germline V gives CDR1 LGHDT, CDR2 YNNKEL (reference sequence). V dropped 3 bases and J dropped 0 bases, with 27 bases sitting between them. CDR3 sequence reads: CASSHNSKGGHYRSSYEQYF. Written as DNA, the CDR3 is TGTGCCAGCAGCCATAACTCTAAGGGGGGTCACTACCGAAGCTCCTACGAGCAGTACTTC.

The chain joins TRBV9 to TRBJ2-3; TRBD1 agrees at 8 bases. V was pared by 0 bases and J by 6 bases, with 6 bases of the junction left unmatched. In germline, CDR1 is SGDLS, CDR2 YYNGEE. The CDR3 spans 15 residues. The CDR3 loop is CASSVASQGADTQYF. The CDR3 DNA sequence: TGTGCCAGCAGCGTAGCGAGCCAGGGGGCCGATACGCAGTATTTT.

V gene TRBV4-2 combines with J gene TRBJ2-5, with a weak D call TRBD2 (7 bases). Germline V gives CDR1 LGHNA, CDR2 YNFKEQ. Deletions cut 2 bases from V and 1 base from J, with 14 bases between. This CDR3 is 16 amino acids long. This chain's CDR3 is CASSQLLGGGQETQYF. The CDR3 region has the DNA TGTGCCAGCAGCCAACTTTTAGGGGGGGGCCAAGAGACCCAGTACTTC.

The J gene is TRBJ2-7, the V gene TRBV6-5; 8 bases are shared with TRBD1. The CDR3 runs 14 residues. Trimming took 5 bases from V and 3 from J; bases not matched to a gene: 6. Germline CDR1 and CDR2: MNHEY and SVGAGI. DNA for the CDR3: TGTGCCAGCAGTCCGGACAGGGATGTCTACGAGCAGTACTTC. This encodes CASSPDRDVYEQYF.

The chain couples TRBV6-2 or TRBV6-3 to TRBJ2-7; TRBD1 matches at 9 bases. After removal of 5 bases from V and 9 bases from J, the junction contained 11 bases not matched to a gene. This CDR3 comprises 14 residues. Germline lookup yields CDR1 MNHEY and CDR2 SVGEGT. The CDR3 nucleotides are TGTGCCAGCAGTCCCCGGGGACAGGGAAACGGGCAGTACTTC. The encoded protein is CASSPRGQGNGQYF.

The rearrangement links TRBV7-3 to TRBJ1-1; D unresolved. Germline V CDR1 and CDR2: SGHTA, FQGTGA. V lost 5 bases and J 0 bases, leaving 10 bases between the germline ends. The CDR3 has 14 amino acids. The CDR3: CASSDHGMNTEAFF. DNA for the CDR3: TGTGCCAGCAGCGATCATGGGATGAACACTGAAGCTTTCTTT.

This clone has just a few counts. The chain combines TRBV27 with TRBJ1-6, with D unresolved. The CDR3 is made up of 12 amino acids. V gave up 1 base and J gave up 8 bases, with 3 bases separating them. The germline gives CDR1 MNHEY, CDR2 SMNVEV (reference sequence). The CDR3 region has the DNA TGTGCCAGCAGTTTATTCGATTCACCCCTCCACTTT. The encoded protein is CASSLFDSPLHF.

The chain employs TRBV11-3 and TRBJ2-7; D is uncertain. CDR1 is SGHNT and CDR2 is YENEEA in the germline V gene. Trimming left V 1 base short and J 3 bases short, with 16 bases between. The CDR3 runs to 16 residues. The CDR3 sequence is CASSLGFYKNGYEQYF. For the CDR3, the DNA is TGTGCCAGCAGCTTAGGATTTTACAAAAACGGCTACGAGCAGTACTTC.

The chain combines TRBV2 with TRBJ2-5; 8 bases map to TRBD1. From germline, CDR1 is SNHLY and CDR2 FYNNEI. The length of the CDR3 is 18 residues. With 5 bases clipped from V and 1 base from J, the junction kept 15 bases outside the gene matches. The DNA of the CDR3 is TGTGCCAGCAGTCCTCCGGGGGCCAGGGGGCATCTCCAAGAGACCCAGTACTTC. As protein: CASSPPGARGHLQETQYF.

The chain links TRBV10-3 to TRBJ1-2; D is possibly TRBD1 (5 bases). V lost 3 bases and J 4 bases, leaving 9 bases between the germline ends. Per germline, CDR1 ENHRY and CDR2 SYGVKD. The CDR3 runs 13 residues. CDR3 nucleotides: TGTGCCATCAGTGACCGGGACGGCTATGGCTACACCTTC. This codes for CAISDRDGYGYTF.

The rearrangement joins TRBV18 to TRBJ2-7, with 11 nucleotides matching TRBD1. This CDR3 comprises 19 residues. Trimming at V came to 2 bases and at J to 5 bases, leaving 17 bases not matched to a gene. Germline values: CDR1 KGHSH, CDR2 LQKENI. CDR3 DNA: TGTGCCAGCTCACCAGGCCTCTGGACAGGGGGCTTTTATATCGACGAGCAGTACTTC. Encoded protein: CASSPGLWTGGFYIDEQYF.

The CDR3 nucleotides are TGTGCCAGCAGCTTGGGGACAGGCCGGCTCTACGAGCAGTACTTC. Translating it yields CASSLGTGRLYEQYF. The J gene is TRBJ2-7, the V gene TRBV5-8; 7 bases match TRBD1. There are 15 residues in the CDR3. J lost 3 bases, V lost 0 bases, and 6 bases had no gene match. Germline V gives CDR1 SGHTS, CDR2 YDEGEE.

V usage is TRBV19 and J usage is TRBJ1-2; D unclear. Germline CDR1 and CDR2: LNHDA and SQIVND (reference sequence). This CDR3 is 13 amino acids long. V lost 6 bases and J lost 0, with 8 bases in between. CDR3 loop: CASRMIANYGYTF. The CDR3 DNA reads TGTGCCAGTAGGATGATAGCTAACTATGGCTACACCTTC.

As for this clone: One end of the junction does not line up with germline, which may come from a read error. The rearrangement joins TRBV5-4 to TRBJ2-5; D unclear. The CDR3 totals 16 residues. The germline CDR1 and CDR2 sequences are SGHNT and YYREEE (reference sequence). The CDR3 region has the DNA TGTGCCAGCAGCGACATTGAGACGGCACCCCAACAGACCCAGTACTTC. Its translation: CASSDIETAPQQTQYF.

The V call is TRBV7-8, the J call TRBJ2-5; unclear D gene. The V end was cut by 1 base, the J end by 2 bases, with 5 bases between. Per the germline V gene, CDR1 is SGHVS and CDR2 is FQNEAQ. The CDR3 has 13 amino acids. The CDR3 here is CASSLVIQETQYF. In DNA, the CDR3 is TGTGCCAGCAGCTTAGTCATTCAAGAGACCCAGTACTTC. The entire variable domain, with the rest obtained from reference TRBV7-8 and TRBJ2-5, is as follows: GAGVSQSPRYKVAKRGQDVALRCDPISGHVSLFWYQQALGQGPEFLTYFQNEAQLDKSGLPSDRFFAERPEGSVSTLKIQRTQQEDSAVYLCASSLVIQETQYFGPGTRLLVL.

J is TRBJ2-1 and V is TRBV7-8; D gene uncertain. Germline values: CDR1 SGHVS, CDR2 FQNEAQ. V shed 4 bases and J shed 10 bases, with 17 bases lying between them. This CDR3 has 14 amino acids. In nucleotides, the CDR3 is TGTGCCAGCAGCTCCTCCCCACGACAAAGGGAGCAGTTCTTC. Translating it yields CASSSSPRQREQFF.

The chain is built from TRBV7-8 and TRBJ1-3; D not certain. The length of the CDR3 is 15 residues. V was cut by 4 bases and J by 0 bases, with 10 bases left in between. Germline V gives CDR1 SGHVS, CDR2 FQNEAQ. The CDR3 is CASSSGPSSGNTIYF. In DNA, the CDR3 is TGTGCCAGCAGCTCCGGACCGAGCTCTGGAAACACCATATATTTT.